The 17 T cell receptor beta chains in this list originate from one sample, sequenced in a study of T cells in localized non-small cell lung cancer. The table came from immunoSEQ multiplex PCR; TCRdb's copy has only in-frame clones and leaves some out. The sample shows roughly 35,000 clones, around 88% of them seen only once. The starting material was peripheral blood, obtained before any cancer treatment. The receptor set was obtained from a woman aged 40 to 75 with stage I lung adenocarcinoma.

This rearrangement joins TRBV2 to TRBJ2-7; D may be TRBD2 (6 bases). Trimming removed 2 bases at V and 6 bases at J, with 8 bases between. Germline V CDR1 and CDR2: SNHLY, FYNNEI. The CDR3 spans 12 residues. CDR3 residues: CASSEMGGEQYF. CDR3 nucleotides: TGTGCCAGCAGTGAAATGGGGGGCGAGCAGTACTTC.

V usage is TRBV19 and J usage is TRBJ2-1, with D perhaps TRBD1 or TRBD2 (6 bases each). With 5 bases removed from V and 9 bases from J, the gap between germline ends came to 11 bases. Germline V lookup: CDR1 LNHDA, CDR2 SQIVND (reference sequence). The CDR3 has 12 residues. The CDR3 is CASSPRGGEQFF. The DNA of the CDR3 is TGTGCCAGTAGTCCCAGGGGAGGTGAGCAGTTCTTC.

This rearrangement joins TRBV19 to TRBJ1-4; D is undetermined. V lost 8 bases to trimming and J lost 2 bases, with 6 bases between them. The CDR3 spans 12 residues. Per germline, CDR1 LNHDA and CDR2 SQIVND (reference sequence). CDR3 sequence: CASQFTNEKLFF. The CDR3 region has the DNA TGTGCCAGTCAGTTTACTAATGAAAAACTGTTTTTT.

The chain joins TRBV6-5 to TRBJ2-7; a possible D gene is TRBD1 (5 bases). The CDR3 consists of 14 residues. V shed 1 base and J shed 3 bases, with 10 bases lying between them. Germline values: CDR1 MNHEY, CDR2 SVGAGI. CDR3 DNA sequence: TGTGCCAGCAGTTACTTGAGCAGGGACTACGAGCAGTACTTC. Translating gives CASSYLSRDYEQYF.

The rearrangement uses TRBV7-8 and TRBJ1-3; a weak D match, TRBD1 (5 bases). The CDR3 has 17 amino acids. Germline assignment: CDR1 SGHVS and CDR2 FQNEAQ. V lost 4 bases to trimming and J lost 2 bases, with 18 bases between them. This CDR3 is CASSSGGGRSAGNTIYF. CDR3 nucleotides: TGTGCCAGCAGCTCCGGGGGGGGGAGGTCTGCTGGAAACACCATATATTTT.

This clone was picked up one time. CDR3 nucleotide sequence: TGTGCCAGCAGCCCTTCGATCACCAATGAGCAGTTCTTC. Protein product: CASSPSITNEQFF. The V and J genes are TRBV7-2 and TRBJ2-1; D gene ambiguous. CDR1 and CDR2 from the germline V gene are SGHTA and FQGNSA. The CDR3 loop spans 13 amino acids. Trimming stripped 5 bases from V and 6 bases from J, with 11 bases between. The full variable domain, in which reference TRBV7-2 and TRBJ2-1 provide the parts outside the CDR3, is GAGVSQSPSNKVTEKGKDVELRCDPISGHTALYWYRQSLGQGLEFLIYFQGNSAPDKSGLPSDRFSAERTGGSVSTLTIQRTQQEDSAVYLCASSPSITNEQFFGPGTRLTVL.

The rearrangement joins TRBV20-1 to TRBJ2-7, with D tentatively TRBD1 (5 bases). Looked up from germline, CDR1 is DFQATT and CDR2 is SNEGSKA (reference sequence). Trimming shortened V by 5 bases and J by 6 bases, and 8 bases separated the two germline ends. This CDR3 region has 10 residues. The CDR3, as DNA: TGCAGTGCTGAAAGGGGCGAGCAGTACTTC. Its protein product is CSAERGEQYF.

The V and J genes are TRBV6-1 and TRBJ1-4; D unresolved. Germline V lookup: CDR1 MNHNS, CDR2 SASEGT. CDR3 size: 13 residues. V was cut by 4 bases and J by 4 bases, with 7 bases left in between. The CDR3 reads CASSVYFNEKLFF. CDR3 coding DNA: TGTGCCAGCAGTGTTTACTTTAATGAAAAACTGTTTTTT.

The chain is built from TRBV27 and TRBJ2-6; D may be TRBD1 or TRBD2 (5 bases each). The CDR3 extends over 15 amino acids. V lost 1 base and J 2 bases, leaving 6 bases between the germline ends. From germline, CDR1 is MNHEY and CDR2 SMNVEV (reference sequence). CDR3 sequence: CASSLWGTGANVLTF. In nucleotides, the CDR3 is TGTGCCAGCAGTTTATGGGGGACTGGGGCCAACGTCCTGACTTTC.

V is TRBV7-2 and J is TRBJ2-1; 7 bases map to TRBD2. V was clipped by 4 bases and J by 10 bases; unmatched bases: 7. Germline CDR1 SGHTA, CDR2 FQGNSA. This CDR3 spans 13 amino acids. CDR3 region: CASSSTYSGEQFF. CDR3 sequence (DNA): TGTGCCAGCAGCTCAACCTATAGCGGGGAGCAGTTCTTC. The complete variable domain, with remaining parts taken from reference TRBV7-2 and TRBJ2-1, reads GAGVSQSPSNKVTEKGKDVELRCDPISGHTALYWYRQSLGQGLEFLIYFQGNSAPDKSGLPSDRFSAERTGGSVSTLTIQRTQQEDSAVYLCASSSTYSGEQFFGPGTRLTVL.

For this clone: At one end the junction does not follow the germline gene, possibly because of a read error. The J gene is TRBJ1-4, the V gene TRBV5-1; possibly TRBD1 for D (6 bases). This CDR3 is 15 amino acids long. Germline CDR1 and CDR2: SGHRS and YFSETQ. CDR3 protein: CASSLWGDISENLFF. The DNA for the CDR3 is TGCGCCAGCAGCTTATGGGGGGACATAAGTGAAAACCTGTTTTTT.

The chain links TRBV12-5 to TRBJ2-1; TRBD2 is a possible D gene (7 bases). The CDR3 extends over 15 amino acids. The germline CDR1 and CDR2 sequences are LGHNT and FRNRAP. V was clipped by 3 bases and J by 5 bases, with 14 bases between them. DNA for the CDR3: TGTGCTAGTGGTTTAGGGGGGGGTGGCAACAATGAGCAGTTCTTC. Encoded protein: CASGLGGGGNNEQFF.

The chain has TRBV5-1 and TRBJ1-3; 8 bases are shared with TRBD1. Germline values: CDR1 SGHRS, CDR2 YFSETQ. This CDR3 is 15 amino acids long. V shed 4 bases and J 2 bases; nucleotides not matched to a gene: 5. DNA of the CDR3: TGCGCCAGCAGCAAGGACAGGGTCGCTGGAAACACCATATATTTT. Translating it yields CASSKDRVAGNTIYF.

The V and J genes are TRBV7-9 and TRBJ1-5; unclear D gene. The CDR3 has 16 residues. The germline gives CDR1 SEHNR, CDR2 FQNEAQ (reference sequence). With 4 bases removed from V and 0 bases from J, the gap between germline ends came to 13 bases. Here the CDR3 DNA reads TGTGCCAGCAGCTCCATTCGGGGTAATAGCAATCAGCCCCAGCATTTT. Protein: CASSSIRGNSNQPQHF.

The V gene is TRBV5-5, the J gene TRBJ2-1; 7 bases are shared with TRBD1. The V gene's germline CDR1 is SGHKS and CDR2 YYEKEE (reference sequence). The CDR3 loop spans 15 amino acids. V shed 5 bases and J 4 bases; nucleotides not matched to a gene: 9. CDR3 in amino acids: CASSDRERTYNEQFF. CDR3 nucleotides: TGTGCCAGCAGTGACAGGGAAAGGACTTACAATGAGCAGTTCTTC. The whole variable domain, remainder taken from reference TRBV5-5 and TRBJ2-1, is DAGVTQSPTHLIKTRGQQVTLRCSPISGHKSVSWYQQVLGQGPQFIFQYYEKEERGRGNFPDRFSARQFPNYSSELNVNALLLGDSALYLCASSDRERTYNEQFFGPGTRLTVL.

V is TRBV5-1 and J is TRBJ2-3; D may be TRBD1 (6 bases). CDR1 is SGHRS and CDR2 is YFSETQ in the germline V gene. Trimming took off 4 bases at V and 5 bases at J, with 11 bases between the two ends. CDR3 length: 13 amino acids. The DNA for the CDR3 is TGCGCCAGCAGCCGAGAAGGGGGAGATACGCAGTATTTT. Amino acid sequence: CASSREGGDTQYF. The complete variable domain, with remaining parts taken from reference TRBV5-1 and TRBJ2-3, reads KAGVTQTPRYLIKTRGQQVTLSCSPISGHRSVSWYQQTPGQGLQFLFEYFSETQRNKGNFPGRFSGRQFSNSRSEMNVSTLELGDSALYLCASSREGGDTQYFGPGTRLTVL.

V gene TRBV18 combines with J gene TRBJ2-2; 8 bases are shared with TRBD1. The CDR3 sequence is 16 residues long. Trimming cost V 1 base and J 4 bases; bases outside gene matches: 5. Germline V lookup: CDR1 KGHSH, CDR2 LQKENI. In DNA form, the CDR3 reads TGTGCCAGCTCACCACTAGGACAGGGTGGCACCGGGGAGCTGTTTTTT. This codes for CASSPLGQGGTGELFF.